These 7 T cell receptor beta chains came from one sample sequenced in a study of blood T cells in healthy people across ages. Alongside a J-beta primer mix, a sample-barcoded 5' primer served in a second PCR lasting about 7 to 11 cycles. TCRdb redid the calling of the 5' RACE reads with MiXCR, one entry per CDR3 protein. Among about 1.7 million distinct CDR3 sequences, 25% to 30% were seen once, and the ten largest hold approximately 7.7%. The sample was blood. These receptor sequences come from a young woman in good health.

In its sample, this clonotype was seen once. A much larger clonotype is one base distant, so this may be a read error. This chain links TRBV29-1 with TRBJ1-2, with TRBD1 as a possible D gene (5 bases). This CDR3 is built from 14 residues. Germline V gene sequence: CDR1 SQVTM, CDR2 ANQGSEA. The CDR3: CSAAAGATNYDYTF. CDR3 DNA sequence: TGCAGCGCCGCAGCCGGGGCGACTAACTATGACTACACCTTC.

In its sample, this clonotype was seen once. Germline and junction disagree at one end, which may indicate a read error. The chain couples TRBV9 to TRBJ2-5; tentative D call: TRBD2 (6 bases). There are 15 residues in the CDR3. Germline V CDR1 and CDR2: SGDLS, YYNGEE. As DNA, the CDR3 is TGTGTCAGCAGCGTAGGTGGGAGAGCGGGAGAGACCCAGTACTTC. Its protein product is CVSSVGGRAGETQYF. Variable domain in full (rest from reference TRBV9 and TRBJ2-5): DSGVTQTPKHLITATGQRVTLRCSPRSGDLSVYWYQQSLDQGLQFLIQYYNGEERAKGNILERFSAQQFPDLHSELNLSSLELGDSALYFCVSSVGGRAGETQYFGPGTRLLVL.

V and J are TRBV30 and TRBJ2-1; 10 positions agree with TRBD1. V was clipped by 8 bases and J by 7 bases; unmatched bases: 8. The CDR3 is 13 residues long. Germline V gene sequence: CDR1 GTSNPN, CDR2 SVGIG (reference sequence). The CDR3 nucleotides read TGTGCCGGTGGGACAGGGGTAAGGAATGAGCAGTTCTTC. Protein: CAGGTGVRNEQFF.

J is TRBJ2-1 and V is TRBV20-1; tentatively, D is TRBD1 or TRBD2 (5 bases each). Germline loops: CDR1 DFQATT, CDR2 SNEGSKA (reference sequence). CDR3 length equals 14 residues. V dropped 1 base and J dropped 6 bases, with 13 bases sitting between them. CDR3 amino acids: CSARAGRASNEQFF. DNA for the CDR3: TGCAGTGCTAGAGCGGGGCGGGCGAGCAATGAGCAGTTCTTC.

About this clonotype: A much larger clonotype is one base distant, so this may be a read error. V gene TRBV20-1 combines with J gene TRBJ2-1; 7 bases are a match to TRBD2. CDR1 is DFQATT, CDR2 SNEGSKA, per germline (reference sequence). The CDR3 sequence is 13 residues long. The ends lost 3 bases at V and 6 bases at J; junction bases unmatched: 5. The CDR3 DNA reads as TGCAGTGCTAGGATGGGGGGGGGCAATGAGCAGTTCTTC. This encodes CSARMGGGNEQFF.

Points on this clonotype: The junction departs from the called germline gene at one end, perhaps through a read error. The chain carries TRBV6-2 or TRBV6-3 and TRBJ2-1; 9 bases match TRBD2. This CDR3 has 15 residues. CDR1 and CDR2 from the germline V gene are MNHEY and SVGEGT. As DNA, the CDR3 is TGTGCCAGCAGGCCTCTAGCGGGGACCTACAATGGGCAGTTCTTC. Amino acid sequence: CASRPLAGTYNGQFF.

The chain has TRBV6-1 and TRBJ2-1; D may correspond to TRBD1 or TRBD2 (5 bases each). V lost 0 bases to trimming and J lost 9 bases, with 12 bases between them. Germline V gene sequence: CDR1 MNHNS, CDR2 SASEGT. The CDR3 spans 14 residues. The CDR3: CASSEARAGSEQFF. CDR3 coding DNA: TGTGCCAGCAGTGAAGCGCGGGCAGGGAGTGAGCAGTTCTTC.